Given below is one TCR beta chain in context. This CDR3 spans 12 amino acids. V shed 2 bases and J 5 bases; nucleotides not matched to a gene: 3. Germline values: CDR1 GTSNPN, CDR2 SVGIG (reference sequence). This entry is derived from a study of CD8 T cells in Susac syndrome. Study at large: Sequencing included Susac syndrome patients, six of them with active disease and about 8 in remission.

RNA in amounts of about 0.45 to 1 ug was reverse transcribed with random hexamers. A single record per CDR3 protein comes from TCRdb applying MiXCR to the immunoSEQ multiplex PCR reads. The sample holds about 130,000 distinct CDR3 sequences; around 96% are singletons and the top ten take around 0.21%. The sequence derives from a human donor with Susac syndrome. Sequences were obtained from CD8+ T cells from PBMCs. The rearrangement joins TRBV30 to TRBJ2-7, with 7 bases identical to TRBD1. In nucleotides, the CDR3 is TGTGCCTGGAGTTCCGGGACAGACGAGCAGTACTTC. Residues: CAWSSGTDEQYF.